This TCR beta chain was sequenced in a study of T-cell reconstitution after alpha-beta-depleted transplantation in children. Unique molecular identifiers were incorporated during preparation of the TCRbeta library. MiXCR was run by TCRdb on the PCR reads, yielding one entry per CDR3 protein. The sample yields almost 600,000 distinct CDR3 sequences, over 20% seen once. Study-level points and caveats: It was reported that alpha-beta T cells came from several hundred expanded graft clones (about two months after transplant). Once a year had passed after transplant, T-cell counts and diversity came mostly from newly produced T cells. Surviving recipient T cells and thymic progenitors produced the high day-60 TCRbeta diversity seen in some patients.

The germline gives CDR1 SGHDT, CDR2 YYEEEE. V was shortened by 7 bases and J by 10 bases, with 18 bases between the two germline ends. The CDR3 has 14 amino acids. This clonotype was seen at least ten times. Its cognate antigen is unknown. The chain carries TRBV5-6 and TRBJ1-6; no definite D call. The material sequenced was PBMCs, taken before TCRalphabeta/CD19-depleted stem cell transplant. The receptor's source is a boy in the first two years of life with Wiskott-Aldrich syndrome, due to receive a stem cell transplant. DNA of the CDR3: TGTGCCAGCGGCGGGTACGGAAAACAATCACCCCTCCACTTT. Protein product: CASGGYGKQSPLHF.